These 22 T cell receptor beta chains share one sample of origin, sequenced in a study of blood T cells in healthy people across ages. A J-beta primer mix and a sample-barcoded 5' primer were used in a second PCR of roughly 6 to 11 cycles. TCRdb reprocessed the 5' RACE reads via MiXCR and lists one record per CDR3 protein. The table lists 1.5 million to 2 million distinct CDR3 sequences, around 50% of them singletons, with 2.1% in the top ten. The sequencing input was blood. These receptors all stem from a woman in her thirties or forties in good health.

V and J are TRBV20-1 and TRBJ1-6, with TRBD1 identical over 8 bases. The CDR3 length is 16 residues. Trimming cost V 2 bases and J 8 bases; bases outside gene matches: 11. Germline CDR1 is DFQATT and CDR2 is SNEGSKA (reference sequence). The CDR3 region has the DNA TGCAGTGCTAGACAGGGGGCGCAACTCGGGGATTCACCCCTCCACTTT. It encodes CSARQGAQLGDSPLHF.

The V call is TRBV10-3, the J call TRBJ2-1; D is unresolved. Trimming left V 2 bases short and J 1 base short, with 12 bases between. Germline loops: CDR1 ENHRY, CDR2 SYGVKD. The CDR3 has 16 residues. The CDR3 DNA reads TGTGCCATCAGTGAGCCCTCGGCAGGTTCCTACAATGAGCAGTTCTTC. It translates to CAISEPSAGSYNEQFF.

The chain uses TRBV4-1 and TRBJ2-5; 9 bases are a match to TRBD2. CDR1 and CDR2 (germline): MGHRA, YSYEKL. Trimming took 1 base from V and 5 from J; bases not matched to a gene: 8. The CDR3 is 16 amino acids. CDR3 in amino acids: CASSQALTLAGETQYF. DNA for the CDR3: TGCGCCAGCAGCCAAGCACTTACGCTAGCGGGGGAGACCCAGTACTTC.

The rearrangement links TRBV6-7 to TRBJ1-2; weak D call: TRBD1 (6 bases). TRBV6-7 is an ORF, with its function uncertain. CDR3 size: 14 residues. V was trimmed by 7 bases and J by 8 bases, leaving 20 bases between them. CDR3 bases: TGTGCCAGCACTCTACAGGGTCTAATTCCGGGCTACACCTTC. Its translation: CASTLQGLIPGYTF.

The J gene is TRBJ1-5, the V gene TRBV6-1; 7 nucleotides line up with TRBD1. The CDR3 loop spans 14 amino acids. CDR1 and CDR2 from the germline V gene are MNHNS and SASEGT. V was pared by 6 bases and J by 4 bases, with 6 bases of the junction left unmatched. The CDR3 DNA reads as TGTGCCAGCAGGAAAATGGGACAGAATCAGCCCCAGCATTTT. Its translation: CASRKMGQNQPQHF.

This chain links TRBV20-1 with TRBJ2-5; D ambiguous. Deletions cut 1 base from V and 11 bases from J, with 23 bases between. In germline, CDR1 is DFQATT, CDR2 SNEGSKA (reference sequence). The CDR3 loop spans 15 amino acids. This CDR3 reads CSARVRALGYNEQYF. In nucleotides, the CDR3 is TGCAGTGCTAGAGTCCGGGCTCTCGGATACAATGAGCAGTACTTC.

This clonotype was seen only a few times. The chain has TRBV5-6 and TRBJ1-2; TRBD1 is a possible D gene (5 bases). The germline V gene has CDR1 SGHDT and CDR2 YYEEEE. Trimming took 0 bases from V and 2 from J, leaving 14 bases between them. The CDR3 is made up of 16 amino acids. CDR3 nucleotide sequence: TGTGCCAGCAGCTTGGGGGGCGGCAGTCGGAACTATGGCTACACCTTC. Protein: CASSLGGGSRNYGYTF.

This rearrangement joins TRBV12-3 or TRBV12-4 to TRBJ2-5; 10 nucleotides align to TRBD1. V gave up 5 bases and J gave up 5 bases; unmatched junction bases: 11. The CDR3 length is 16 residues. As DNA, the CDR3 is TGTGCCAGCAGTAAGGGACAGGGGAGGATCGAGGAGACCCAGTACTTC. Protein sequence: CASSKGQGRIEETQYF.

In its sample, this clonotype was seen a few times. J is TRBJ2-1 and V is TRBV29-1; 9 bases are a match to TRBD2. V lost 1 base and J lost 3; bases outside the gene matches: 4. The CDR3 spans 15 residues. Germline V gene lookup returns CDR1 SQVTM and CDR2 ANQGSEA. CDR3 coding DNA: TGCAGCGTTGAAGGCAGCGGGGGGCACTACAATGAGCAGTTCTTC. Protein product: CSVEGSGGHYNEQFF.

There are a few counts of this clonotype. This chain joins TRBV24-1 and TRBJ2-3; D could derive from TRBD1 or TRBD2 (5 bases each). The CDR3 is made up of 15 amino acids. In germline, CDR1 is KGHDR, CDR2 SFDVKD. Trimming took 4 bases from V and 1 from J, leaving 11 bases between them. As DNA, the CDR3 is TGTGCCACCAGTGAAGCCGGGACGGGCACAGATACGCAGTATTTT. It encodes CATSEAGTGTDTQYF.

This clonotype was detected a few times. J is TRBJ2-1 and V is TRBV5-1; TRBD2 is a possible D gene (6 bases). Looked up from germline, CDR1 is SGHRS and CDR2 is YFSETQ. The CDR3 has 15 amino acids. V dropped 2 bases and J dropped 6 bases, with 15 bases sitting between them. The CDR3 sequence: CASSFLAGPGNEQFF. The DNA of the CDR3 is TGCGCCAGCAGCTTTCTCGCGGGACCGGGCAATGAGCAGTTCTTC.

The J gene is TRBJ2-7, the V gene TRBV5-1; a possible D gene is TRBD1 (6 bases). The ends were cut back, 3 bases at V and 9 bases at J, with 19 bases in the middle. The CDR3 is 14 amino acids. Germline V lookup: CDR1 SGHRS, CDR2 YFSETQ. This chain's CDR3 is CASSWGHGGYGQYF. CDR3 in DNA: TGCGCCAGCAGCTGGGGACACGGCGGATATGGGCAGTACTTC.

The chain recombines TRBV20-1 with TRBJ2-7; 11 bases fit TRBD1. The CDR3 totals 13 residues. V lost 6 bases to trimming and J lost 4 bases; unmatched junction nucleotides: 5. Germline lookup yields CDR1 DFQATT and CDR2 SNEGSKA (reference sequence). The DNA of the CDR3 is TGCAGTGCCAAGGACAGGGGGCAATACGAGCAGTACTTC. It codes for CSAKDRGQYEQYF.

This clonotype was seen only once. The chain recombines TRBV5-6 with TRBJ1-2; TRBD1 aligns across 7 bases. The CDR3 has 14 residues. CDR1 and CDR2 (germline): SGHDT, YYEEEE. V lost 5 bases, J lost 5 bases, and 9 bases stayed unmatched. This CDR3 reads CASSSGTVPYGYTF. The DNA for the CDR3 is TGTGCCAGCAGTTCCGGGACAGTACCTTATGGCTACACCTTC.

The J gene is TRBJ2-1, the V gene TRBV7-2; D is possibly TRBD2 (6 bases). Between the trimmed V and J ends, which lost 7 bases and 6 bases, there was a span of 13 bases. CDR1 SGHTA and CDR2 FQGNSA come from the germline V gene. CDR3 length: 13 amino acids. CDR3 residues: CASMGGIGNEQFF. The CDR3 coding sequence is TGTGCCAGCATGGGGGGTATAGGCAATGAGCAGTTCTTC.

This clonotype was observed a few times. CDR3 protein: CASMRASTDTQYF. CDR3 nucleotide sequence: TGCGCCAGCATGAGGGCTTCCACAGATACGCAGTATTTT. This chain links TRBV5-1 with TRBJ2-3, with D possibly being TRBD2 (5 bases). The germline gives CDR1 SGHRS, CDR2 YFSETQ. Deletions cut 6 bases from V and 2 bases from J, with 10 bases between. The length of the CDR3 is 13 residues.

The CDR3 is CASSYSKPGQRQETQYF. CDR3 in DNA: TGTGCCAGCAGTTACTCCAAACCGGGACAGAGACAAGAGACCCAGTACTTC. This rearrangement joins TRBV6-6 to TRBJ2-5; 7 positions agree with TRBD1. Looked up from germline, CDR1 is MNHNY and CDR2 is SVGAGI (reference sequence). Losses at the gene ends were 0 bases for V and 2 bases for J; bases not matched to a gene: 9. The CDR3 runs 17 residues.

The V call is TRBV3-1, the J call TRBJ2-1; 8 bases align to TRBD2. This CDR3 spans 18 amino acids. CDR1 and CDR2 (germline): LGHDT, YNNKEL (reference sequence). J lost 2 bases, V lost 3 bases, and 12 bases had no gene match. CDR3 amino acids: CASSHSRSGVVPYNEQFF. The DNA for the CDR3 is TGTGCCAGCAGCCATTCCCGTAGCGGGGTCGTCCCCTACAATGAGCAGTTCTTC.

This chain links TRBV2 with TRBJ2-3; D not resolved. Trimming took 6 bases from V and 12 from J, leaving 16 bases between them. This CDR3 region has 12 residues. Germline CDR1 reads SNHLY; CDR2 reads FYNNEI. In nucleotides, the CDR3 is TGTGCCAGCAGATTCGCGGAAGTCCCCCAGTATTTT. Protein product: CASRFAEVPQYF.

The chain joins TRBV7-2 to TRBJ2-3, with TRBD2 matching over 9 bases. This CDR3 contains 15 residues. The V segment lost 4 bases and the J segment 4 bases; nucleotides outside the gene matches: 6. The V gene's germline CDR1 is SGHTA and CDR2 FQGNSA. The CDR3 nucleotides read TGTGCCAGCAGCTCCAAGGGACTAGCTGCAGATACGCAGTATTTT. The encoded protein is CASSSKGLAADTQYF.

This clonotype was observed a handful of times. This chain links TRBV4-3 with TRBJ1-2; D may be TRBD1 (5 bases). Germline V gives CDR1 LGHNA, CDR2 YSLEER. There are 14 residues in the CDR3. V dropped 0 bases and J dropped 8 bases, with 13 bases sitting between them. CDR3 sequence: CASSQEETEKGYTF. CDR3 DNA sequence: TGCGCCAGCAGCCAAGAGGAGACAGAAAAAGGCTACACCTTC.

The chain carries TRBV7-2 and TRBJ1-5, with D possibly matching TRBD1 (5 bases). Trimming cost V 5 bases and J 4 bases, with 15 bases left between them. Germline CDR1 and CDR2: SGHTA and FQGNSA. The CDR3 extends over 15 amino acids. The CDR3 sequence: CASSHPGNRNQPQHF. In DNA, the CDR3 is TGTGCCAGCAGCCACCCAGGGAATAGGAATCAGCCCCAGCATTTT.